The entry below describes one T cell receptor beta chain. The target antigen is unknown. The data were obtained in a study of shared clonotypes between healthy human individuals. Study-wide results and caveats: Donor clonotype sharing was expected to depend on sequencing depth.

Libraries were prepared by immunoSEQ multiplex PCR; TCRdb keeps only in-frame clonotypes and omits some of them. Seen here are roughly 1 million clones, approximately 72% observed once, and the top ten hold approximately 1.5%. The CDR3 sequence is 15 residues long. Germline-derived CDR1 and CDR2 are SGDLS and YYNGEE. The V end lost 1 base, the J end lost 8 bases, and 18 bases lay between the germline ends. CD4+ cell separation produced CD45RA+ naive and CD45RA-negative memory subsets. The specimen sequenced was memory CD4+ T cells sorted from blood. The subset: CD45RA-negative fraction. This sequence was found in a man aged 18 to 35 in good health. The J gene is TRBJ1-2, the V gene TRBV9, with D perhaps TRBD1 (5 bases). This chain's CDR3 is CASSVPMGGVGGYTF. Written as DNA, the CDR3 is TGTGCCAGCAGCGTACCGATGGGAGGGGTTGGAGGCTACACCTTC.